This T cell receptor (beta chain) derives from a study of Graves' ophthalmopathy and Graves' hyperthyroidism (dated 2018 in TCRdb). For the study in its entirety: Peripheral blood was collected at initial diagnosis, before any treatment. In over 5 hyperthyroidism patients, the T-cell repertoire of thyroid tissue was compared with the T-cell repertoire of blood. The study used TCR beta repertoire signatures to distinguish Graves' ophthalmopathy from Graves' hyperthyroidism and to predict progression to ophthalmopathy. After sampling, hyperthyroidism patients received methimazole starting at 30 mg daily, and ophthalmopathy patients received high-dose intravenous methylprednisolone. In total, some 130 blood samples were TCR-sequenced: 43 ophthalmopathy, 80 or so hyperthyroidism and roughly 17 hyperthyroidism-to-ophthalmopathy patients. The roughly 100 discovery patients were randomly split 7:3 into training and test sets. To explore V-J signatures that distinguish ophthalmopathy from hyperthyroidism, a discovery set of about a hundred patients was enrolled, made up of around 40 with ophthalmopathy and 55 to 65 with stable hyperthyroidism. For independent validation, a separate cohort was made up of 18 hyperthyroidism patients plus 17 patients who later progressed from hyperthyroidism to ophthalmopathy. Study-wide findings and limitations: Most expanded thyroid clonotypes with a frequency above 0.001 also appeared in blood, which suggests that blood repertoires may reflect the immune response in the thyroid. No statistical method was used to set the sample size in advance, and the investigators knew which group each participant was assigned to. In cross-validation, the 13-signature model distinguished ophthalmopathy from stable hyperthyroidism with approximately 85% sensitivity and nearly 82% specificity, and in the test set the corresponding values were about 80% and 75%. In validation, the model predicted ophthalmopathy progression with 70.59% sensitivity and roughly 72% specificity; approximately 12 predicted patients were CT-confirmed with GO in a median of approximately 6.2 months.

The CDR3 goes from the cysteine to the phenylalanine over 12 residues. The CDR3 DNA has 36 bases and is translated from base 1. Via the germline V gene, CDR1 is MNHNS and CDR2 SASEGT. For repertoire sequencing, TCR beta CDR3 regions were amplified from RNA transcripts. HTBI primers and the Qiagen OneStep RT-PCR kit were used in a first-round RT-PCR, which was followed by a second-round multiplex PCR, size selection and purification. The libraries underwent paired-end sequencing with 100 bp reads on an Illumina HiSeq2000. The published analysis was carried out like this. SOAPnuke was used to process the reads, removing any read that contained adapters or uncalled bases, had a mean Phred below 15, or lacked an exact match to the constant primer or identifier. COPE v1.2.5 was used to merge the high-quality paired reads. Each unique nucleotide sequence was treated as a clonotype, and MiTCR v1.1 was used to align the clonotypes to the IMGT TRB V, D and J references. Only V-J combinations with frequency above 0.0001 were analysed, covering 99% to 99.2% of repertoires. For each V-J combination, a TCR clonal expansion and chaos score was defined as the ratio of F50 clonal expansion to chaos observed in the TCRdist matrix. Features were reduced by Welch's t-statistics and random forest to approximately 13 V-J combinations, which fed a naive Bayes classifier. The Morisita-Horn index was used to measure how similar the thyroid and blood repertoires were. TCRdb reprocessed the public reads (quality trimming at Q25 with fastp, clone calling with MiXCR) and kept in-frame beta chains. Here each entry gathers all rows of one CDR3 protein and keeps the most common genes and DNA. TCRdb assigned the V and J calls; the authors' analysis was not used. The sample table records a few hundred thousand distinct CDR3 sequences; around a fifth of these occur just once. The leading ten clones occupy about 46% of the sample.

Ophthalmopathy patients had moderately to severely active disease, Clinical Activity Score of at least 3, NOSPECS grade of at least 4, and disease duration under 3 months. Patients with other autoimmune diseases, uncontrolled infections, pregnancy or lactation were excluded from the study. Clinical symptoms, serum thyroxine, TRAb, thyroid ultrasound and orbital computed tomography formed the basis of the diagnosis. Ficoll-Paque density gradient centrifugation was used to isolate PBMCs from around 10 ml of fresh peripheral blood. Total RNA was extracted using Trizol reagent, and RNA quality was checked on an Agilent 2100 Bioanalyzer. As for this clonotype: Its target antigen remains unknown. One end of the junction varies from germline; a read error may be responsible.

This receptor was taken from a woman between 45 and 65 years old with Graves' ophthalmopathy. Donor details come from another sample of the same person, matched by shared clones. This chain is built from TRBV6-1 and TRBJ1-1; TRBD1 aligns with 8 central bases. Sequenced: peripheral blood. The DNA is as follows: TGTGCCAGCAACAGGGGGAACACTGAAGCTTCCTTT. Translated, it reads CASNRGNTEASF.